This is a list of T cell receptor beta chains from one sample in a study of PD-1 blockade in classical Hodgkin lymphoma. Clones were read by immunoSEQ multiplex PCR, and TCRdb kept only the in-frame ones, dropping some. Of about 18,000 clones detected, 83% appear once; the ten largest clones hold roughly 2.6%. This material consisted of CD4+ T cells from blood, taken before the fourth cycle of nivolumab. The origin of the receptors is a human donor with classical Hodgkin lymphoma. Both conserved end residues are part of each CDR3. A D gene is named only where the DNA matches it firmly. Expanded clones get a size class; other rows say once, few or many, or leave the size out.

TGTGCCAGCCTTGGGACGGGATCCTACGAGCAGTACTTC,CASLGTGSYEQYF,TRBV18,.,once,TRBJ2-7
TGTGCCAGCAGCTTAGCCCTAGCGGGAGGAGGCTCCTACGAGCAGTACTTC,CASSLALAGGGSYEQYF,TRBV7-9,TRBD2,.,TRBJ2-7
TGTGCCTGGTCCCGAAGTTTTCCAGGCGAAGCTTTCTTT,CAWSRSFPGEAFF,TRBV30,.,.,TRBJ1-1
TGTGCCAGCAGCGTAGAGGGGAATGAGCAGTTCTTC,CASSVEGNEQFF,TRBV9,.,.,TRBJ2-1
TGTGCCAGTAGGGGTGCTAGGACAAGAAGCAATCAGCCCCAGCATTTT,CASRGARTRSNQPQHF,TRBV19,.,few,TRBJ1-5
TGTGCCAGCAGTTCCAGTGACAGAGGAATGCCCTATGGCTACACCTTC,CASSSSDRGMPYGYTF,TRBV27,.,.,TRBJ1-2
TGTGCCAGCAGCTTGGGGGTACCTATAGCGGTAAACTACAATGAGCAGTTCTTC,CASSLGVPIAVNYNEQFF,TRBV7-9,.,.,TRBJ2-1
TGTGCCAGCAGCCTGGTTTTTGGGCCGGGGGAGACCCAGTACTTC,CASSLVFGPGETQYF,TRBV11-2,.,.,TRBJ2-5
TGTGCCAGCAGCGATAGGGGGGGCCAGCCCCAGCATTTT,CASSDRGGQPQHF,TRBV7-9,.,.,TRBJ1-5
TGTGCCAGCAGCCCAAGGGGGTTAAATGAGCAGTTCTTC,CASSPRGLNEQFF,TRBV6-1,.,.,TRBJ2-1
TGTGCCAGTAGCCCCGAACCTGGGGCAGGGTCCTACGAGCAGTACTTC,CASSPEPGAGSYEQYF,TRBV19,.,.,TRBJ2-7
TGTGCCAGCAGTTACCGGCCGCTAAGCAATCAGCCCCAGCATTTT,CASSYRPLSNQPQHF,TRBV6-5,.,few,TRBJ1-5
TGTGCCAGCAGCCCCCCTAGGGAAATGAACACTGAAGCTTTCTTT,CASSPPREMNTEAFF,TRBV7-9,.,few,TRBJ1-1
TGTGCCAGCAGCCCGGGACTGGGCAATGAGCAGTTCTTC,CASSPGLGNEQFF,TRBV14,.,few,TRBJ2-1
TGCGCCAGCAGCTCACAAGGAGGCGAGCAGTACTTC,CASSSQGGEQYF,TRBV5-1,.,once,TRBJ2-7
TGTGCCAGCAGCTTCGAAAGCGGGAGAACGACCGGGGAGCTGTTTTTT,CASSFESGRTTGELFF,TRBV5-5,TRBD2,.,TRBJ2-2
TGTGCCAGCAGCTCTTTAGCGGGAGGGATTACTAGCACAGATACGCAGTATTTT,CASSSLAGGITSTDTQYF,TRBV5-4,TRBD2,.,TRBJ2-3
TGTGCCAGCTCCCTCCTTCCTAGCACAGATACGCAGTATTTT,CASSLLPSTDTQYF,TRBV18,.,.,TRBJ2-3
TGCGCCAGCAGCCCGACTAGGGGTTACAATGAGCAGTTCTTC,CASSPTRGYNEQFF,TRBV10-1,.,.,TRBJ2-1
TGTGCCAGCAGTTTTTCCGGTCCCATAGGGGCCGGGGAGCTGTTTTTT,CASSFSGPIGAGELFF,TRBV27,.,.,TRBJ2-2
TGTGCCACCAGCAGAGACTTTCAAGAGACCCAGTACTTC,CATSRDFQETQYF,TRBV15,.,.,TRBJ2-5
TGCGCCAGCAGCTATAGGACAGCGAACACTGAAGCTTTCTTT,CASSYRTANTEAFF,TRBV5-1,.,.,TRBJ1-1
TGTGCCAGCAGAAACCCGACAGCTTATGGCTACACCTTC,CASRNPTAYGYTF,TRBV6-1,.,.,TRBJ1-2
TGTGCCAGTAGTATAACTGGCGGCTCCTACAATGAGCAGTTCTTC,CASSITGGSYNEQFF,TRBV19,.,.,TRBJ2-1
TGTGCCAGCTTTGTACAGGGGGGGACAGATACGCAGTATTTT,CASFVQGGTDTQYF,TRBV6-6,.,once,TRBJ2-3
TGTGCCAGCAGTTTAATTGTCGGCAGATACACCGGGGAGCTGTTTTTT,CASSLIVGRYTGELFF,TRBV27,.,.,TRBJ2-2
TGTGCCAGCAGCTTAGAATTTAGCGGGATCCTATGGACCGGGGAGCTGTTTTTT,CASSLEFSGILWTGELFF,TRBV7-9,TRBD2,.,TRBJ2-2
TGTGCCAGCAGCAAAGAGGGGAGCGCGCAGCGAGAGACCCAGTACTTC,CASSKEGSAQRETQYF,TRBV21-1,.,once,TRBJ2-5
TGTGCCAGCACCTCGGCCGGGACAGGTTCCTACGAGCAGTACTTC,CASTSAGTGSYEQYF,TRBV6-5,TRBD1,.,TRBJ2-7
TGTGCCAGTAGTATCGAGGGACAGGTGGTCACTGAAGCTTTCTTT,CASSIEGQVVTEAFF,TRBV19,TRBD1,.,TRBJ1-1
TGTGCCAGCAGCACAGGACAGGGCGAAGAGACCCAGTACTTC,CASSTGQGEETQYF,TRBV7-6,TRBD1,.,TRBJ2-5
TGTGCCAGCAACTGGCCAAACCAAGACACCGGGGAGCTGTTTTTT,CASNWPNQDTGELFF,TRBV7-9,.,.,TRBJ2-2
TGTGCCAGCAGGGGGGGTAGGGACAGGGTTTACGAGCAGTACTTC,CASRGGRDRVYEQYF,TRBV25-1,TRBD1,.,TRBJ2-7
TGCAGCGCTCTAGGACAGGGTGGGGATACGCAGTATTTT,CSALGQGGDTQYF,TRBV29-1,TRBD1,.,TRBJ2-3
TGTGCCAGCAGTGAAATGACCCCAGGCACCGGGGAGCTGTTTTTT,CASSEMTPGTGELFF,TRBV6-1,.,once,TRBJ2-2
TGCGCCAGCAGCCAAGATCTCGGCAGGGCTCGGTCAAATAACTATGGCTACACCTTC,CASSQDLGRARSNNYGYTF,TRBV4-1,.,.,TRBJ1-2
TGTGCCAGCAGGTTGCGGGAGGGGTGGTATTTT,CASRLREGWYF,TRBV6-1,TRBD2,once,TRBJ2-3
TGCGCCAGCAGCACCGTATCCGGGACCCCCGTTCAAGTTTTCGAGCAGTACTTC,CASSTVSGTPVQVFEQYF,TRBV5-1,.,.,TRBJ2-7
TGTGCCAGCAGGGTGACAGGGTATAACACTGAAGCTTTCTTT,CASRVTGYNTEAFF,TRBV6-5,TRBD1,.,TRBJ1-1
TGTGCCAGCAGTTCGAGACTAGCGGAAAGCCAAGAGACCCAGTACTTC,CASSSRLAESQETQYF,TRBV27,TRBD2,.,TRBJ2-5
TGTGCCAGCGGGACTTTTGAGCAGTACTTC,CASGTFEQYF,TRBV2,.,.,TRBJ2-7
TGTGCCAGCAGCCAAGATGGTGCCTGGGAGGCCCAGTACTTC,CASSQDGAWEAQYF,TRBV4-2,.,.,TRBJ2-5
TGTGCCAGCAGTTACGGGCAGACCACAGATACGCAGTATTTT,CASSYGQTTDTQYF,TRBV6-5,.,.,TRBJ2-3
TGTGCCAGCAGCTTAATCGATGAGCAGTTCTTC,CASSLIDEQFF,TRBV7-8,.,.,TRBJ2-1
TGTGCCAGCAGTTTTCCCCTCGGGGCAATCGGAAAGGACACCGGGGAGCTGTTTTTT,CASSFPLGAIGKDTGELFF,TRBV28,.,.,TRBJ2-2
TGTGCCAGCAGTGACCCAGTTTGGGACTTAGATACGCAGTATTTT,CASSDPVWDLDTQYF,TRBV25-1,.,.,TRBJ2-3
TGTGCCAGCTCACCGGACACGGGGAACTACAATGAGCAGTTCTTC,CASSPDTGNYNEQFF,TRBV18,.,.,TRBJ2-1
TGTGCCAGCAGACCCCCCGGACAGGGCCAGGGGCAGTACTTC,CASRPPGQGQGQYF,TRBV6-6,TRBD1,.,TRBJ2-7
TGTGCCATCAGCGCAGGGACTAGCGGGGGCACAGATACGCAGTATTTT,CAISAGTSGGTDTQYF,TRBV10-3,TRBD2,.,TRBJ2-3